This is a list of T cell receptor beta chains from one sample in a study of shared clonotypes between healthy human individuals. Assay: immunoSEQ multiplex PCR; the TCRdb copy retains only in-frame clones and omits some. Among about 710,000 clones listed, around 73% were seen once. The sample was memory CD4+ T cells sorted from blood. The receptors were gathered from a woman younger than 45 in good health. The conserved cysteine and the conserved F or W are not part of the CDR3 here.

CDR3 protein: ASRQGHSGNTIY
V gene: TRBV6-1

CDR3 protein: ASSQPDHGVNYGYT
V gene: TRBV4-1

CDR3 protein: ASSDPDGGNQPQH
V gene: TRBV25-1

CDR3 protein: ATSRDLRDRATQY
V gene: TRBV15

CDR3 protein: ASSRDRSGNQPQH
V gene: TRBV27

CDR3 protein: ASSAGVRDNEQF
V gene: TRBV2

CDR3 protein: ASSPGTSGINTGELF
V gene: TRBV7-9

CDR3 protein: ASIIQGGKSTDTQY
V gene: TRBV7-9

CDR3 protein: ATTRGVGYGYT
V gene: TRBV10-2

CDR3 protein: ASSFPGYFAQY
V gene: TRBV28

CDR3 protein: ASLTFQGQPNSGNTIY
V gene: TRBV7-9

CDR3 protein: ASSLDRDVYEKLF
V gene: TRBV7-9